A single sample is the source of the 17 T cell receptor beta chains below, sequenced in a study of blood T cells in healthy people across ages. Together with a sample-barcoded 5' primer, a J-beta primer mix was included in a second PCR lasting about 7 to 11 cycles. From the 5' RACE reads, TCRdb called clonotypes with MiXCR, one entry per CDR3 protein. The sample records more than 500,000 distinct CDR3 sequences, approximately 27% being singletons. The sequencing sample was made of blood. These receptors originate from a woman between 65 and 79 years old in good health.

This clonotype was counted only a few times. The chain is built from TRBV7-2 and TRBJ2-4; D is ambiguous. The CDR3 runs 13 residues. Looked up from germline, CDR1 is SGHTA and CDR2 is FQGNSA. Trimming removed 2 bases from V and 6 bases from J, with 8 bases in between. CDR3 DNA sequence: TGTGCCAGCAGCTTATCGTCGGGAAACATTCAGTACTTC. It codes for CASSLSSGNIQYF.

This clonotype was seen a handful of times. The gene calls are TRBV7-6 and TRBJ2-1; 11 bases map to TRBD2. V trimming: 4 bases; J trimming: 3 bases; junction bases outside the gene matches: 5. The CDR3 totals 16 residues. The V gene's germline CDR1 is SGHVS and CDR2 FNYEAQ. The CDR3 DNA follows: TGTGCCAGCAGCTCCCTGCTAGCGGGGGGCTACAATGAGCAGTTCTTC. This encodes CASSSLLAGGYNEQFF.

The chain is built from TRBV5-1 and TRBJ2-1, with a possible D match to TRBD1 (6 bases). The germline V gene has CDR1 SGHRS and CDR2 YFSETQ. The V and J ends lost 5 bases and 0 bases respectively, with 12 bases between them. There are 15 residues in the CDR3. CDR3 region: CASRPGQNSYNEQFF. The DNA for the CDR3 is TGCGCCAGCAGGCCCGGACAGAACTCCTACAATGAGCAGTTCTTC.

The rearrangement links TRBV5-1 to TRBJ2-5; D remains ambiguous. The germline V gene encodes CDR1 SGHRS and CDR2 YFSETQ. The CDR3 totals 14 residues. Trimming removed 0 bases at V and 5 bases at J, with 11 bases between. Here the CDR3 DNA reads TGCGCCAGCAGCTTGGCCTGGGCTTCGGAGACCCAGTACTTC. Protein sequence: CASSLAWASETQYF.

Comment on this clonotype: A junction end diverges from the germline sequence, so it may reflect a read error. V usage is TRBV6-5 and J usage is TRBJ2-7, with D perhaps matching TRBD1 or TRBD2 (5 bases each). The CDR3 is 13 amino acids. Germline V gene sequence: CDR1 MNHEY, CDR2 SVGAGI. The CDR3 DNA reads as TGTGCCAGCAGCCGGGACGGATACCCCGTGGAGTTCTTC. Translated, it gives CASSRDGYPVEFF.

This chain uses TRBV4-1 with TRBJ1-2, with 8 nucleotides matching TRBD1. The trim removed 1 base at V and 6 bases at J, leaving 7 bases unmatched. The germline V gene encodes CDR1 MGHRA and CDR2 YSYEKL. The CDR3 totals 15 residues. In nucleotides, the CDR3 is TGCGCCAGCAGCCAAGTAATCACAGGGGGAAATGGCTACACCTTC. This gives the protein CASSQVITGGNGYTF.

The V call is TRBV30, the J call TRBJ2-1; 14 positions agree with TRBD2. The V gene's germline CDR1 is GTSNPN and CDR2 SVGIG (reference sequence). The CDR3 extends over 15 amino acids. Losses at the gene ends were 8 bases for V and 8 bases for J; bases not matched to a gene: 11. In DNA form, the CDR3 reads TGTGCCCTACGGACTAGCGGGAGGTTGGGACATGAGCAGTTCTTC. Protein sequence: CALRTSGRLGHEQFF.

The V gene is TRBV7-9, the J gene TRBJ2-7, with TRBD1 matching over 7 bases. The germline V gene has CDR1 SEHNR and CDR2 FQNEAQ (reference sequence). V was clipped by 6 bases and J by 7 bases; unmatched bases: 9. This CDR3 contains 13 residues. CDR3 loop: CASRQIQGSEQYF. CDR3 DNA sequence: TGTGCCAGCAGGCAAATACAGGGGTCGGAGCAGTACTTC.

For this clonotype: A junction end diverges from the germline sequence, so it may reflect a read error. This rearrangement joins TRBV7-7 to TRBJ2-5; D ambiguous. This CDR3 comprises 13 residues. CDR1 and CDR2 from the germline V gene are SSHAT and FNYEAQ (reference sequence). The CDR3 loop reads CASSAGPAETQYF. As DNA, the CDR3 is TGTGCTAGCAGCGCCGGGCCGGCGGAGACCCAGTACTTC.

This rearrangement joins TRBV5-1 to TRBJ2-1, with TRBD2 matching 8 bases. J was trimmed by 5 bases and V by 4 bases; bases with no gene match: 8. In germline, CDR1 is SGHRS, CDR2 YFSETQ. The CDR3 sequence is 15 residues long. CDR3 nucleotides: TGCGCCAGCAGCCGACGGGGGGGCCGGGACAATGAGCAGTTCTTC. Translating it yields CASSRRGGRDNEQFF.

The J gene is TRBJ1-2, the V gene TRBV5-1; D might be TRBD1 (6 bases). This CDR3 has 14 residues. Looked up from germline, CDR1 is SGHRS and CDR2 is YFSETQ. Between the trimmed V and J ends, which lost 0 bases and 9 bases, there was a span of 15 bases. The DNA for the CDR3 is TGCGCCAGCAGCTTGGAAAACAGGGATAGACGCTACACCTTC. Protein sequence: CASSLENRDRRYTF.

The V gene is TRBV5-6, the J gene TRBJ2-3, with 10 positions matching TRBD2. CDR1 SGHDT and CDR2 YYEEEE come from the germline V gene. The length of the CDR3 is 15 residues. V shed 3 bases and J 2 bases; nucleotides not matched to a gene: 3. The CDR3 spells CASSSLAGTTDTQYF. Here the CDR3 DNA reads TGTGCCAGCAGCTCACTAGCGGGGACCACAGATACGCAGTATTTT.

The chain carries TRBV12-3 or TRBV12-4 and TRBJ1-2; 10 nucleotides agree with TRBD1. The J segment lost 4 bases and the V segment lost 7 bases, leaving 6 bases of the junction unmatched. CDR3 size: 14 residues. CDR3 loop: CASILGQGSYGYTF. The CDR3 DNA reads TGTGCCAGCATCCTGGGACAGGGGAGCTATGGCTACACCTTC.

The V call is TRBV20-1, the J call TRBJ2-4, with D perhaps matching TRBD1 or TRBD2 (6 bases each). CDR1 is DFQATT and CDR2 is SNEGSKA in the germline V gene (reference sequence). V lost 5 bases and J 7 bases, leaving 9 bases between the germline ends. This CDR3 has 11 residues. CDR3 in amino acids: CSARGPNIQYF. The CDR3 coding sequence is TGCAGTGCTCGGGGGCCGAACATTCAGTACTTC.

V gene TRBV30 combines with J gene TRBJ1-3, with D possibly matching TRBD1 (5 bases). V was clipped by 3 bases and J by 8 bases, with 14 bases between them. The germline V gene encodes CDR1 GTSNPN and CDR2 SVGIG (reference sequence). The CDR3 runs to 13 residues. CDR3 bases: TGTGCCTGGAGCAGGGACGGCCGAGACACCATATATTTT. Translating gives CAWSRDGRDTIYF.

This sequence joins TRBV5-1 and TRBJ2-3; 10 bases line up with TRBD2. This CDR3 spans 16 amino acids. Germline values: CDR1 SGHRS, CDR2 YFSETQ. With 0 bases clipped from V and 7 bases from J, the junction kept 8 bases outside the gene matches. CDR3 DNA: TGCGCCAGCAGCTTGGGAAGCGGGGGGGCCGGATATACGCAGTATTTT. It specifies CASSLGSGGAGYTQYF.

The gene calls are TRBV20-1 and TRBJ1-6; no reliable D call. This CDR3 region has 12 residues. Trimming took 3 bases from V and 9 from J, leaving 9 bases between them. Germline-derived CDR1 and CDR2 are DFQATT and SNEGSKA (reference sequence). The CDR3 sequence is CSASSPPSPLHF. In nucleotides, the CDR3 is TGCAGTGCTAGCAGCCCCCCTTCACCCCTCCACTTT.